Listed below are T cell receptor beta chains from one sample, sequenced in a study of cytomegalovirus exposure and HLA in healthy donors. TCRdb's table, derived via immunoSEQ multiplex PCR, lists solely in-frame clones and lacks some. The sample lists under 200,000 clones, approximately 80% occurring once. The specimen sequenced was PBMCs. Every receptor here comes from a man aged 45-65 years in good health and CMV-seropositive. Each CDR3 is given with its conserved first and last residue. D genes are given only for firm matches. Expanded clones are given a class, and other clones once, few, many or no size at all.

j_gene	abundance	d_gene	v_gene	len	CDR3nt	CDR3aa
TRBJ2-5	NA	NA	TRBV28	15	TGTGCCAGCAGCCCTAGGCGGGGGCTTGAAGAGACCCAGTACTTC	CASSPRRGLEETQYF
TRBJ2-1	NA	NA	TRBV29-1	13	TGCAGCGTTCTGGGGGGTACCTACAATGAGCAGTTCTTC	CSVLGGTYNEQFF
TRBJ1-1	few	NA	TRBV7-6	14	TGTGCCAGCAGCTTAGACCCCGGGGACACTGAAGCTTTCTTT	CASSLDPGDTEAFF
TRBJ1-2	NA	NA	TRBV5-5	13	TGTGCCAGCAGCCTGGGACAAGGGGCTGGCTACACCTTC	CASSLGQGAGYTF
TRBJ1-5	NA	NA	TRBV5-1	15	TGCGCCAGCAGCTTGTGGGGGGATAGCAATCAGCCCCAGCATTTT	CASSLWGDSNQPQHF
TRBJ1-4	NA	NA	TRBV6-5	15	TGTGCCAGCAGTAGTACAGGGTCCACTAATGAAAAACTGTTTTTT	CASSSTGSTNEKLFF
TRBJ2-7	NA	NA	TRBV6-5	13	TGTGCCAGCAAAGGGGCCAGATTACGCGAGCAGTACTTC	CASKGARLREQYF
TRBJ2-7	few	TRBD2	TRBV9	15	TGTGCCAGCAGCGTGGGGACTAGCTTTAGTTGGGAGCAGTACTTC	CASSVGTSFSWEQYF
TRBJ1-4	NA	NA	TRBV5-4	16	TGTGCCAGCAGCTTAGGGACAACTTCAACTAATGAAAAACTGTTTTTT	CASSLGTTSTNEKLFF
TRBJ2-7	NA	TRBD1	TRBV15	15	TGTGCCACCAGCAGAGGGGCACAGGGGGCTTACGAGCAGTACTTC	CATSRGAQGAYEQYF
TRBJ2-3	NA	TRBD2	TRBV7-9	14	TGTGCCAGCAGCTTGGGACTAGCCCCAGATACGCAGTATTTT	CASSLGLAPDTQYF
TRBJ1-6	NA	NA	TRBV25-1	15	TGTGCCAGCAGTACAATGCAGGGGATTGATTCACCCCTCTACTTT	CASSTMQGIDSPLYF
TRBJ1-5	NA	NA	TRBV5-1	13	TGCGCCAGCAGCATTTTCCCGAATCAGCCCCAGCATTTT	CASSIFPNQPQHF
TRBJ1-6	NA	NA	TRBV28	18	TGTGCCAGCAGTTTAGGGCGGGGCAGGGTCGGGAGTAATTCACCCCTCCACTTT	CASSLGRGRVGSNSPLHF
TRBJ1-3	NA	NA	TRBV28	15	TGTGCCAGCAGTTTATCTACGCACTCTGGAAACACCATATATTTT	CASSLSTHSGNTIYF
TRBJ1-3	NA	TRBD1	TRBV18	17	TGTGCCAGCTCACCATTTATGCAGGGGGCATCTGGAAACACCATATATTTT	CASSPFMQGASGNTIYF
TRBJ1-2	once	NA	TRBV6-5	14	TGTGCCAGCAGTTCCACCGGGACTGTCTATGGCTACACCTTC	CASSSTGTVYGYTF
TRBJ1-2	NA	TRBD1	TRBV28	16	TGTGCCAGCAGTCCAATACGGCGACAGGGAGACTATGGCTACACCTTC	CASSPIRRQGDYGYTF
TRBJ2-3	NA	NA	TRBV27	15	TGTGCCACGATGATGGCTAGCCGATTCACAGATACGCAGTATTTT	CATMMASRFTDTQYF
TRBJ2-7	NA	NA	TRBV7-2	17	TGTGCCAGCAGCCCTAGACCCCGGGGGGCTAAGACCTACGAGCAGTACTTC	CASSPRPRGAKTYEQYF
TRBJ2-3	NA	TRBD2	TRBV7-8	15	TGTGCCAGCAGCTTCGTCGGGGGGAAGACAGATACGCAGTATTTT	CASSFVGGKTDTQYF
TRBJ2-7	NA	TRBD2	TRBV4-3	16	TGCGCCAGCAGCCAAGTAGCGGGGGGTCCTACCTACGAGCAGTACTTC	CASSQVAGGPTYEQYF
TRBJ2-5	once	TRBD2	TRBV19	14	TGTGCCAGTAGTCCGGGACTAGCGCCGAAGACCCAGTACTTC	CASSPGLAPKTQYF
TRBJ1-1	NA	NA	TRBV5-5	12	TGTGCCAGCAGCACCAGGGGCACTGAAGCTTTCTTT	CASSTRGTEAFF
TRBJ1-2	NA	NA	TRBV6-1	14	TGTGCCAGCAGTGCAACCCCGGAGGGACATGGCTACACCTTC	CASSATPEGHGYTF
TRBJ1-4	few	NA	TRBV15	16	TGTGCCACCAGCAGCTCCTCTAGGTTTTCTAATGAAAAACTGTTTTTT	CATSSSSRFSNEKLFF
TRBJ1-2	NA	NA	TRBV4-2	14	TGTGCCAGCAGCCAAGACGGTCAGGGGTACGGCTACACCTTC	CASSQDGQGYGYTF
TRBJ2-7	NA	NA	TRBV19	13	TGTGCCAGTAGTAGGTCCCAGGGCTACGAGCAGTACTTC	CASSRSQGYEQYF
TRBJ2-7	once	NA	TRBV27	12	TGTGCCAGCAGTTTACCAGGGTACGAGCAGTACTTC	CASSLPGYEQYF
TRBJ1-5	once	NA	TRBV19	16	TGTGCCAGTAATATTGCGGGGCTCGGCAGCAATCAGCCCCAGCATTTT	CASNIAGLGSNQPQHF
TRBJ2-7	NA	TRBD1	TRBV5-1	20	TGCGCCAGCAGCCCCCTAACCCCAGGGGGCTATTTGACAACTTCCTACGAGCAGTACTTC	CASSPLTPGGYLTTSYEQYF
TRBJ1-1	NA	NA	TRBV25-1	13	TGTGCCAGCAGTGGGGGCCAAGTTCGTGAAGCTTTCTTT	CASSGGQVREAFF
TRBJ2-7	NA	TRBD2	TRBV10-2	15	TGCGCCAGCAGCCCCAGCGGGGGGGCCACCTACGAGCAGTACTTC	CASSPSGGATYEQYF
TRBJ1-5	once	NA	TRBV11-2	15	TGTGCCAGCAGCTTAGGTCACACTAGCAATCAGCCCCAGCATTTT	CASSLGHTSNQPQHF
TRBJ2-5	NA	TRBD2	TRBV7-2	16	TGTGCCAGCAGCCGGACTAGCGGGGGGGCGTGGGAGACCCAGTACTTC	CASSRTSGGAWETQYF
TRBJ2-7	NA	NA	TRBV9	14	TGTGCCAGCAGCGTAGGATGGGTAGCCCACGAGCAGTACTTC	CASSVGWVAHEQYF
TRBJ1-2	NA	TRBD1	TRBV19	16	TGTGCCAGTAGTAGAGGACAGGGGGCGTCTAACTATGGCTACACCTTC	CASSRGQGASNYGYTF
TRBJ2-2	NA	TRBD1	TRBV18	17	TGTGCCAGCTCACCACCGAGACAGGGGGTGGACACCGGGGAGCTGTTTTTT	CASSPPRQGVDTGELFF
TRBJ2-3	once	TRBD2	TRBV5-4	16	TGTGCCAGCAGCTTAAGGCTAGCGGGGACCACAGATACGCAGTATTTT	CASSLRLAGTTDTQYF
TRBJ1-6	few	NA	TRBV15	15	TGTGCCACCAGCAGAGTGGAGGGGCAGAATTCACCCCTCCACTTT	CATSRVEGQNSPLHF
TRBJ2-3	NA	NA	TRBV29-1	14	TGCAGCGTTCCAGTGGGCCCATACACAGATACGCAGTATTTT	CSVPVGPYTDTQYF
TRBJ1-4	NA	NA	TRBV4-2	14	TGTGCCAGCAGCCAAGGAGGGTTGGGTGAAAAACTGTTTTTT	CASSQGGLGEKLFF